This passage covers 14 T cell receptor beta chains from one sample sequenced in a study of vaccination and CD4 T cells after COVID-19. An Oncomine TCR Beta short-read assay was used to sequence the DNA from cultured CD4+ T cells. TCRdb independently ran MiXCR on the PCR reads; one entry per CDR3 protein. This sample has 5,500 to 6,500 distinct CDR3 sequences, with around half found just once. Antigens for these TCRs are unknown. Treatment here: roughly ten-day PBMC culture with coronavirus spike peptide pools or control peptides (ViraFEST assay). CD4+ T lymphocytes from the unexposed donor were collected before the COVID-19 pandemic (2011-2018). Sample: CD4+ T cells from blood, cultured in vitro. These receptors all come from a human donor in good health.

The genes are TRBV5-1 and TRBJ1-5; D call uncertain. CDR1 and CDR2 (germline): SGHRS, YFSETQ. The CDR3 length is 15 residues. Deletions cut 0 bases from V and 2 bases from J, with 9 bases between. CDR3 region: CASSLEGTGNQPQHF. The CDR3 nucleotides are TGCGCCAGCAGCTTGGAGGGCACGGGCAATCAGCCCCAGCATTTT.

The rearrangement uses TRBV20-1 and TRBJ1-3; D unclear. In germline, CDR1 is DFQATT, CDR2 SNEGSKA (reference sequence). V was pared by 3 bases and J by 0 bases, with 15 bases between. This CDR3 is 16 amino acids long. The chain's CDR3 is CSASAGRRDSGNTIYF. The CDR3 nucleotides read TGCAGTGCTAGTGCAGGACGGAGAGACTCTGGAAACACCATATATTTT.

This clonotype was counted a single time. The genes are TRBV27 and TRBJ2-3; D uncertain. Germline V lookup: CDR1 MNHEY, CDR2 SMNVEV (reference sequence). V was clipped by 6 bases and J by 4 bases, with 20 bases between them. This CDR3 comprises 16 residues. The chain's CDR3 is CASRQQRLGIADTQYF. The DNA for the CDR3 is TGTGCCAGCAGACAGCAACGTCTTGGTATCGCAGATACGCAGTATTTT.

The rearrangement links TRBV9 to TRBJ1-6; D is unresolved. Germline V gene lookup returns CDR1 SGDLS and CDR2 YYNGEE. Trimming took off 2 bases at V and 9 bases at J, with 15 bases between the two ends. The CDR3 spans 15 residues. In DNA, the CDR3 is TGTGCCAGCAGCGTTACCGGGGTGGGAGTTTCACCCCTCCACTTT. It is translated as CASSVTGVGVSPLHF.

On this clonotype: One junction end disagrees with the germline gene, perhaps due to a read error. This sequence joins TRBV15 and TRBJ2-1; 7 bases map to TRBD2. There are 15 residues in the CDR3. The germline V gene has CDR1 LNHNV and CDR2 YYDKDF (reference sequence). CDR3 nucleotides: TGTGCCGCCAGCAGAGATCTTTCGGGAGGTCCTGAGCAGTTCTTC. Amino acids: CAASRDLSGGPEQFF.

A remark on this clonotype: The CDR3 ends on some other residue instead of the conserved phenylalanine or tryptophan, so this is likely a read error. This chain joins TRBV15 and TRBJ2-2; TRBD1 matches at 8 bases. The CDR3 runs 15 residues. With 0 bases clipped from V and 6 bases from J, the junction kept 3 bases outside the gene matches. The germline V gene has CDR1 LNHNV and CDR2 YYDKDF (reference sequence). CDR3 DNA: TGTGCCACCAGCAGAGAGACAGGGGTTCCCGGGGAGCTGTTTCTT. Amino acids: CATSRETGVPGELFL.

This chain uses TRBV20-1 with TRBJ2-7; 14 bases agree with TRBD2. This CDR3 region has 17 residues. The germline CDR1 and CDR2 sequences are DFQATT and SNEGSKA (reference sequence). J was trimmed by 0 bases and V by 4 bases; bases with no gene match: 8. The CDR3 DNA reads TGCAGTGCTAAAGGACTAGCGGGGGGCTTGAGCTCCTACGAGCAGTACTTC. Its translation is CSAKGLAGGLSSYEQYF.

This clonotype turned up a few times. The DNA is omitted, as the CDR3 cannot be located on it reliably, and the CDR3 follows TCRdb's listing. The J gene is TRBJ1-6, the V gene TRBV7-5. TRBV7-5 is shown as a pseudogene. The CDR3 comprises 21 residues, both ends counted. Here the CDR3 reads CISVSEAHIRTPDSYNSPLHF.

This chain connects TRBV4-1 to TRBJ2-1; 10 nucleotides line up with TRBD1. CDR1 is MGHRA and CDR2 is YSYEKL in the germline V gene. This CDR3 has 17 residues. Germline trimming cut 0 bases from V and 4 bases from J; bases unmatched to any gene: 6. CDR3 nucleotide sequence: TGCGCCAGCAGCCAAGATCCGGGACAGGGGATTTACAATGAGCAGTTCTTC. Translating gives CASSQDPGQGIYNEQFF.

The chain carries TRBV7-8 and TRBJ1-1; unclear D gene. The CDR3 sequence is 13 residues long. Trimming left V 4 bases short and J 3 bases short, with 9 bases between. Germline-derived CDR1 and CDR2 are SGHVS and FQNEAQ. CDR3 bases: TGTGCCAGCAGCTCAAGAACTCACACTGAAGCTTTCTTT. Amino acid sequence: CASSSRTHTEAFF.

CDR3 loop: CAAKRETDTYEQYF. The CDR3 DNA is TGTGCCGCCAAGAGGGAGACAGATACCTACGAGCAGTACTTC. The rearrangement uses TRBV2 and TRBJ2-7; D tentatively fits TRBD1 or TRBD2 (5 bases each). Trimming shortened V by 11 bases and J by 2 bases, and 19 bases separated the two germline ends. The CDR3 runs to 14 residues. CDR1 is SNHLY and CDR2 is FYNNEI in the germline V gene.

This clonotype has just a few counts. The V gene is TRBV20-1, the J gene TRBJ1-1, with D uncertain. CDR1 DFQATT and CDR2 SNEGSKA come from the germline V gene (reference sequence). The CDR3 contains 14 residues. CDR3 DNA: TGCAGCGCCGTTGGTTTGGCGTCTCGCCCTGAAGCTTTCTTT. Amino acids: CSAVGLASRPEAFF.

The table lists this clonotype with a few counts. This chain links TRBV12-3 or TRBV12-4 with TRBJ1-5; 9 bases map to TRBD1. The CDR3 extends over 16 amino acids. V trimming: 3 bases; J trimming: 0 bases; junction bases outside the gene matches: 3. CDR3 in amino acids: CASSLTGGNSNQPQHF. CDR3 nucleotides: TGTGCCAGCAGTTTGACAGGGGGAAATAGCAATCAGCCCCAGCATTTT.

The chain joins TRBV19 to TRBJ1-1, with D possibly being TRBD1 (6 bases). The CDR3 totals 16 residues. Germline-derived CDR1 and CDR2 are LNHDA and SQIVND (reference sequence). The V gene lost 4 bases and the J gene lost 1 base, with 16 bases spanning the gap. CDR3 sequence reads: CASSNWRGGTNTEAFF. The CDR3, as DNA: TGTGCCAGTAGTAATTGGAGAGGGGGGACGAACACTGAAGCTTTCTTT.